This T cell receptor beta chain was identified during a study of naive and memory T cell subsets. The CDR3 length is 15 residues. Germline V lookup: CDR1 MGHRA, CDR2 YSYEKL. Trimming removed 2 bases at V and 2 bases at J, with 10 bases between. CMV status came from CD4+ IFNgamma after overnight CMV lysate stimulation. Two oligonucleotides, mixed equimolar, formed the beta constant-region primer covering TRBC1 and TRBC2. Ligated cDNA was amplified by four rounds of PCR with nested alpha and beta constant-region primers and SP2. TCRdb passed the UMI-ligation and nested PCR reads through MiXCR, listing each CDR3 protein once. The sample has 95,000 to 150,000 distinct CDR3 sequences; roughly 36% are singletons.

Material for sequencing was central memory CD4+ T cells from blood. The clonotype originates from a human donor in good health. The rearrangement joins TRBV4-1 to TRBJ1-5; D is ambiguous. CDR3 region: CASSQSEGGNQPQHF. The CDR3 bases are TGCGCCAGCAGCCAATCCGAGGGCGGCAATCAGCCCCAGCATTTT.